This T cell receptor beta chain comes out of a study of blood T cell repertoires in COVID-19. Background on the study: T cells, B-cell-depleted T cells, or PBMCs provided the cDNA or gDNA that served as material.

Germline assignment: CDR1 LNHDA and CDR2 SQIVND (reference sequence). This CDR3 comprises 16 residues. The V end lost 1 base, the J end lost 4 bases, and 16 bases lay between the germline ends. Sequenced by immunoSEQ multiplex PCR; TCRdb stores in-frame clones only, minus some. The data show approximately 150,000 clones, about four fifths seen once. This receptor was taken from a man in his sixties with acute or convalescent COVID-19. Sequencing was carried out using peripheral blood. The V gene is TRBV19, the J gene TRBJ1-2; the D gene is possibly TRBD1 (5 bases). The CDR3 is CASSIVPGQAPYGYTF. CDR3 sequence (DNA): TGTGCCAGTAGTATAGTACCCGGACAAGCTCCCTATGGCTACACCTTC.